The next 21 T cell receptor beta chains were all read from a single sample in a study of T cell clonotyping in hematopoietic cell transplantation. The table came from immunoSEQ multiplex PCR; TCRdb's copy has only in-frame clones and leaves some out. The table lists 15,000 to 20,000 clones, around 71% of them singletons. The source material was peripheral blood mononuclear cells. The receptors shown here come from a woman aged 55-70 years in good health. Some clones in this sample may be carry-over from other donors' samples.

This clone rates as medium-sized (0.01 to 0.1%). The rearrangement joins TRBV28 to TRBJ1-5, with no clear D. Trimming stripped 3 bases from V and 0 bases from J, with 9 bases between. CDR3 length equals 15 residues. Germline-derived CDR1 and CDR2 are MDHEN and SYDVKM. In nucleotides, the CDR3 is TGTGCCAGCAGTTTTCCCGAGGATAGCAATCAGCCCCAGCATTTT. This encodes CASSFPEDSNQPQHF. The variable domain in full, with the rest retrieved from reference TRBV28 and TRBJ1-5, is DVKVTQSSRYLVKRTGEKVFLECVQDMDHENMFWYRQDPGLGLRLIYFSYDVKMKEKGDIPEGYSVSREKKERFSLILESASTNQTSMYLCASSFPEDSNQPQHFGDGTRLSIL.

V is TRBV6-5 and J is TRBJ2-7; 11 bases fit TRBD1. The CDR3 consists of 14 residues. Germline CDR1 and CDR2: MNHEY and SVGAGI. Germline trimming cut 4 bases from V and 3 bases from J; bases unmatched to any gene: 2. The DNA of the CDR3 is TGTGCCAGCAGTTTCGGGACAGGGGGCTACGAGCAGTACTTC. Its protein product is CASSFGTGGYEQYF.

The chain couples TRBV5-1 to TRBJ2-7; the D gene is possibly TRBD2 (6 bases). Germline V gene lookup returns CDR1 SGHRS and CDR2 YFSETQ. This CDR3 comprises 15 residues. Between the trimmed V and J ends, which lost 0 bases and 2 bases, there was a span of 12 bases. The CDR3 coding sequence is TGCGCCAGCAGCTTGGTGGCGGGACTTACCTACGAGCAGTACTTC. Amino acid sequence: CASSLVAGLTYEQYF.

This chain joins TRBV9 and TRBJ2-5, with 9 bases identical to TRBD1. J was trimmed by 2 bases and V by 5 bases; bases with no gene match: 4. Germline V CDR1 and CDR2: SGDLS, YYNGEE. The CDR3 length is 14 residues. The CDR3 here is CASSLGTGQETQYF. For the CDR3, the DNA is TGTGCCAGCAGTTTAGGGACAGGGCAAGAGACCCAGTACTTC.

This clone turned up a few times. V usage is TRBV9 and J usage is TRBJ2-7; D is uncertain. Between the trimmed V and J ends, which lost 0 bases and 2 bases, there was a span of 9 bases. Germline V gene lookup returns CDR1 SGDLS and CDR2 YYNGEE. The CDR3 runs 14 residues. The CDR3 sequence: CASSVGYRAYEQYF. The CDR3 DNA sequence: TGTGCCAGCAGCGTAGGATACAGAGCCTACGAGCAGTACTTC.

CDR3 bases: TGTGCCAGTAGTCCAACAGGACGGGGACTGGAGACCCAGTACTTC. It encodes CASSPTGRGLETQYF. This rearrangement joins TRBV19 to TRBJ2-5, with D perhaps matching TRBD2 (6 bases). The germline V gene has CDR1 LNHDA and CDR2 SQIVND (reference sequence). This CDR3 spans 15 amino acids. With 5 bases removed from V and 5 bases from J, the gap between germline ends came to 18 bases.

To note about this clone: An end of the junction does not agree with germline; a read error may underlie this. V and J are TRBV23-1 and TRBJ1-6; maybe TRBD1 (6 bases). TRBV23-1 is an ORF, and what it does is uncertain. The CDR3 is made up of 11 amino acids. CDR3 DNA sequence: TGCGCCAGCAGTCAATGGGGGACAATCAGTTTT. It is translated as CASSQWGTISF.

The gene calls are TRBV4-1 and TRBJ2-1, with D possibly TRBD2 on 5 matching bases. The CDR3 has 16 residues. Germline V gives CDR1 MGHRA, CDR2 YSYEKL. V dropped 1 base and J dropped 0 bases, with 10 bases sitting between them. The CDR3 reads CASSQVGGSSYNEQFF. In DNA form, the CDR3 reads TGCGCCAGCAGCCAAGTGGGTGGGAGCTCCTACAATGAGCAGTTCTTC.

The rearrangement links TRBV27 to TRBJ2-1; possibly TRBD2 for D (6 bases). This CDR3 spans 15 amino acids. Germline V gene sequence: CDR1 MNHEY, CDR2 SMNVEV (reference sequence). Trimming cost V 3 bases and J 0 bases, with 9 bases left between them. CDR3 protein: CASSFRGSSYNEQFF. In DNA, the CDR3 is TGTGCCAGCAGTTTCCGGGGGAGCTCCTACAATGAGCAGTTCTTC.

The chain employs TRBV25-1 and TRBJ2-3; D perhaps matches TRBD1 (6 bases). This CDR3 region has 14 residues. The germline V and J ends were trimmed by 4 bases and 0 bases, with 8 bases remaining between them. Looked up from germline, CDR1 is MGHDK and CDR2 is SYGVNS. CDR3 DNA: TGTGCCAGCAGTGGGGGGACAAGCACAGATACGCAGTATTTT. This translates into CASSGGTSTDTQYF.

This chain joins TRBV29-1 and TRBJ1-3, with a tentative D call TRBD1 (5 bases). The CDR3 contains 14 residues. Germline values: CDR1 SQVTM, CDR2 ANQGSEA. V dropped 4 bases and J dropped 6 bases, with 16 bases sitting between them. The chain's CDR3 is CSVGGPGTPNTIYF. In DNA, the CDR3 is TGCAGCGTTGGTGGTCCCGGGACCCCAAACACCATATATTTT.

This chain joins TRBV4-3 and TRBJ2-5; possibly TRBD2 for D (6 bases). CDR3 length: 15 residues. With 0 bases removed from V and 3 bases from J, the gap between germline ends came to 11 bases. CDR1 is LGHNA, CDR2 YSLEER, per germline. The CDR3 DNA follows: TGCGCCAGCAGCCAAGAGGGGGGTCCGAAAGAGACCCAGTACTTC. Its translation is CASSQEGGPKETQYF.

The gene calls are TRBV6-5 and TRBJ1-6, with D perhaps TRBD1 (6 bases). Germline CDR1 is MNHEY and CDR2 is SVGAGI. Trimming pared 0 bases from V and 9 bases from J, leaving 9 bases between. This CDR3 comprises 14 residues. This chain's CDR3 is CASSYSDSFSPLHF. The DNA of the CDR3 is TGTGCCAGCAGTTACTCGGACAGTTTTTCACCCCTCCACTTT.

V is TRBV29-1 and J is TRBJ2-3; TRBD1 might be the D (7 bases). CDR3 length equals 14 residues. Germline CDR1 and CDR2: SQVTM and ANQGSEA. Trimming took 3 bases from V and 5 from J, leaving 15 bases between them. The DNA for the CDR3 is TGCAGCGTTGAGGAGGGGGCGGTCGGAGATACGCAGTATTTT. Translation gives CSVEEGAVGDTQYF.

The CDR3 DNA sequence: TGTGCCTGGAGTGTACGGCGGGTGAACACCATATATTTT. This translates into CAWSVRRVNTIYF. This rearrangement joins TRBV30 to TRBJ1-3; D ambiguous. V was cut by 0 bases and J by 7 bases, with 10 bases left in between. The CDR3 runs 13 residues. Per germline, CDR1 GTSNPN and CDR2 SVGIG (reference sequence).

V gene TRBV5-6 combines with J gene TRBJ1-1; D perhaps matches TRBD1 (6 bases). Per germline, CDR1 SGHDT and CDR2 YYEEEE. The CDR3 totals 12 residues. Between the trimmed V and J ends, which lost 2 bases and 11 bases, there was a span of 13 bases. The CDR3 is CASSLNRGAAFF. CDR3 bases: TGTGCCAGCAGCTTAAATCGGGGGGCGGCTTTCTTT.

This chain uses TRBV6-5 with TRBJ1-5; D call uncertain. Trimming stripped 0 bases from V and 7 bases from J, with 13 bases between. This CDR3 is built from 15 residues. Germline V gene data show CDR1 as MNHEY and CDR2 as SVGAGI. CDR3 sequence (DNA): TGTGCCAGCAGTTACTCGCTGGATAGTGGCCAGCCCCAGCATTTT. Residues: CASSYSLDSGQPQHF.

V usage is TRBV6-1 and J usage is TRBJ1-1; D is undetermined. The V gene's germline CDR1 is MNHNS and CDR2 SASEGT. This CDR3 spans 13 amino acids. V lost 1 base to trimming and J lost 1 base, with 4 bases between them. This CDR3 is CASSEVRNTEAFF. CDR3 in DNA: TGTGCCAGCAGTGAAGTCAGGAACACTGAAGCTTTCTTT.

This chain connects TRBV30 to TRBJ1-2; 7 nucleotides match TRBD1. This CDR3 has 14 residues. With V trimmed by 0 bases and J by 7 bases, 8 bases remained unmatched. Germline values: CDR1 GTSNPN, CDR2 SVGIG (reference sequence). The DNA for the CDR3 is TGTGCCTGGAGTGTCCGCAGGGGGGTTCCTGGCTACACCTTC. This sequence encodes CAWSVRRGVPGYTF.

CDR3 nucleotides: TGTGCCTGGAGCGGGGGTAGCACAGATACGCAGTATTTT. Protein: CAWSGGSTDTQYF. This chain links TRBV30 with TRBJ2-3; TRBD2 is a possible D gene (6 bases). CDR3 length: 13 residues. The V and J ends lost 3 bases and 0 bases respectively, with 7 bases between them. From germline, CDR1 is GTSNPN and CDR2 SVGIG (reference sequence). Based on the CDR3 plus reference TRBV30 and TRBJ2-3, the full variable domain is SQTIHQWPATLVQPVGSPLSLECTVEGTSNPNLYWYRQAAGRGLQLLFYSVGIGQISSEVPQNLSASRPQDRQFILSSKKLLLSDSGFYLCAWSGGSTDTQYFGPGTRLTVL.

The CDR3: CASSPGRDNQPQHF. The CDR3 nucleotides are TGTGCCAGTAGTCCGGGCAGGGACAATCAGCCCCAGCATTTT. V gene TRBV19 combines with J gene TRBJ1-5; TRBD1 might be the D (5 bases). Germline V gives CDR1 LNHDA, CDR2 SQIVND (reference sequence). V gave up 5 bases and J gave up 3 bases, with 11 bases separating them. The CDR3 is 14 amino acids.